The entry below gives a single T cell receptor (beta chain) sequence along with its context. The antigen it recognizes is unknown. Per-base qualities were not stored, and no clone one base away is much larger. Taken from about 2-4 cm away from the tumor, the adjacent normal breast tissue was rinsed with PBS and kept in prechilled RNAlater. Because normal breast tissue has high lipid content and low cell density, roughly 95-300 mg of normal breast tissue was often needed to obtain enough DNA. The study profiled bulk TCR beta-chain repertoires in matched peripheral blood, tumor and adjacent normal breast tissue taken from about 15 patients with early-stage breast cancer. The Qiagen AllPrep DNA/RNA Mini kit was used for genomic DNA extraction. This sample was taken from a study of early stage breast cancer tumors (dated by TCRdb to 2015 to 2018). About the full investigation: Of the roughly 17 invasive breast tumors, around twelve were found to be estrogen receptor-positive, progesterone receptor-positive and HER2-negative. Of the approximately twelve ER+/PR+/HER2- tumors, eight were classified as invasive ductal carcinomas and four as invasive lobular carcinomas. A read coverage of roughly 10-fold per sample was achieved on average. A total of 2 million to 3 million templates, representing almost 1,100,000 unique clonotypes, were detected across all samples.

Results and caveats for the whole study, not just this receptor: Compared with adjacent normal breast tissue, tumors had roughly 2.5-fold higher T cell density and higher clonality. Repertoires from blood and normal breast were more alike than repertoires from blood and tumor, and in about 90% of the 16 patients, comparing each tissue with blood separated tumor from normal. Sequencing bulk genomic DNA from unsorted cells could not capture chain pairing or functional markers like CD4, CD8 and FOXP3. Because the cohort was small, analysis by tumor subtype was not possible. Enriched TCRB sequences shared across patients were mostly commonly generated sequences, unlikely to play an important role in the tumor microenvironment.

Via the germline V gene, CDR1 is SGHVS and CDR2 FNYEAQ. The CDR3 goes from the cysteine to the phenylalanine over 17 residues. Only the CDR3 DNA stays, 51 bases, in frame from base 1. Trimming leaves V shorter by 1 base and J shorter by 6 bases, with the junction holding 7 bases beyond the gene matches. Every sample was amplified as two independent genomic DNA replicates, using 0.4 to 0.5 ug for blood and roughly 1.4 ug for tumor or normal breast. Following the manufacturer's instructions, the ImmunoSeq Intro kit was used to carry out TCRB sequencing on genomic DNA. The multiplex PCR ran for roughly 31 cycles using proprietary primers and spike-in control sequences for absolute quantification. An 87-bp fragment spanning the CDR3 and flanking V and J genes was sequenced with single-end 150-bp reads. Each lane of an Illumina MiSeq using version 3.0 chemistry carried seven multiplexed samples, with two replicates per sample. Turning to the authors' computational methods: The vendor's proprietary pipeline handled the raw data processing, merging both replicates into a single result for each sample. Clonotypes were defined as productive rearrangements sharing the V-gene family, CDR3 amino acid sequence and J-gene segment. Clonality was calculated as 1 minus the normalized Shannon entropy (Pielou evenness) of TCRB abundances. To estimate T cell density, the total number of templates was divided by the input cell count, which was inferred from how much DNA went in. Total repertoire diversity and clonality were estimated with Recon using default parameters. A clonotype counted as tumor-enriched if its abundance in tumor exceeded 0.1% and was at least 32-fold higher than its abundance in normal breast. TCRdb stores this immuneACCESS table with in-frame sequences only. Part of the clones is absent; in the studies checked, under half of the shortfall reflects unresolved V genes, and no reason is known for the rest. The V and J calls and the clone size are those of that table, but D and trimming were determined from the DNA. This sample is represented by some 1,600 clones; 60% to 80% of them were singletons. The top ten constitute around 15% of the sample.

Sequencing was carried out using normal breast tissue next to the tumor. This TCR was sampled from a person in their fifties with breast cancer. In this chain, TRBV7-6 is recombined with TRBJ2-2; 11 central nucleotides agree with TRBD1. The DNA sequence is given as TGTGCCAGCAGCTTAGAAGGGACAGGGGGTTACGCCGGGGAGCTGTTTTTT. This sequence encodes CASSLEGTGGYAGELFF. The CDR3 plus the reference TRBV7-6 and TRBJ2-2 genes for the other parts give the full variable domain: GAGVSQSPRYKVTKRGQDVALRCDPISGHVSLYWYRQALGQGPEFLTYFNYEAQQDKSGLPNDRFSAERPEGSISTLTIQRTEQRDSAMYRCASSLEGTGGYAGELFFGEGSRLTVL.